This T cell receptor beta chain was profiled in a study of OX40 agonist ivuxolimab in advanced cancers. Study as a whole: Previous treatment with anti-PD-1, anti-PD-L1 or anti-CTLA-4 therapy was allowed; 40% had received some. Among those treated, three patients had partial responses, one with hepatocellular carcinoma and two with cutaneous melanoma. Findings and limits, study-wide: Certain nonresponders additionally had low normalized T-cell clonal expansion. More expanded clones were seen, on average, in CD8+ T cells than in CD4+.

Notes on this clone: As yet, its antigen is unknown.

V lost 5 bases to trimming and J lost 2 bases; unmatched junction nucleotides: 3. The CDR3 loop spans 14 amino acids. Germline V gene sequence: CDR1 LNHDA, CDR2 SQIVND (reference sequence). The table came from immunoSEQ multiplex PCR; TCRdb's copy has only in-frame clones and leaves some out. The table records nearly 65,000 clones, around 90% of them present only once. V gene TRBV19 combines with J gene TRBJ1-3, with 7 nucleotides matching TRBD1. The sequence was obtained from an adult with an advanced solid tumor such as melanoma, head and neck, liver or kidney cancer. The sample here was CD4+ or CD8+ T cells sorted from blood, taken in a trial of the OX40 agonist ivuxolimab. For the CDR3, the DNA is TGTGCCAGTAGTCTACAGGGGACTGGAAACACCATATATTTT. Its translation: CASSLQGTGNTIYF.